These T cell receptor beta chains were read from a single sample in a study of cytomegalovirus exposure and HLA in healthy donors. TCRdb's copy holds only in-frame clones and misses some; the assay was immunoSEQ multiplex PCR. The table includes approximately 160,000 clones, approximately 79% detected once. Sequenced sample: PBMCs. These receptors came from a human donor in good health. CDR3s include the opening cysteine and the closing phenylalanine or tryptophan. A D gene is named only where the DNA matches it firmly. Size values are once, few and many counts, or a class for expanded clones, and some rows have none.

v_gene	d_gene	len	j_gene	abundance	CDR3nt	CDR3aa
TRBV19	TRBD1	17	TRBJ2-1	NA	TGTGCCAGTAGTATCCCGACAGGGGTGCGGTTGAACAATGAGCAGTTCTTC	CASSIPTGVRLNNEQFF
TRBV19	NA	14	TRBJ1-2	NA	TGTGCCAGTAGTATACAGGCCTCCAACTATGGCTACACCTTC	CASSIQASNYGYTF
TRBV5-1	NA	14	TRBJ2-5	NA	TGCGCCAGCAGCCTAGAGGGCTTTCGGGAGACCCAGTACTTC	CASSLEGFRETQYF
TRBV27	TRBD2	15	TRBJ2-3	once	TGTGCCAGCAGTTTATCATTCGGGGGGACAGATACGCAGTATTTT	CASSLSFGGTDTQYF
TRBV11-2	NA	12	TRBJ1-1	NA	TGTGCCACTATTAGCGGGGGACTTGAAGCTTTCTTT	CATISGGLEAFF
TRBV4-3	NA	15	TRBJ2-7	NA	TGCGCCAGCAGCCAAGATAGGGGGACATACTACGAGCAGTACTTC	CASSQDRGTYYEQYF
TRBV6-5	NA	13	TRBJ2-7	NA	TGTGCCAGCAAGACGGCAGGGAATAACGAGCAGTACTTC	CASKTAGNNEQYF
TRBV7-8	NA	14	TRBJ1-5	NA	TGTGCCAGCAGCTCAGTACAGGTTGGTCAGCCCCAGCATTTT	CASSSVQVGQPQHF
TRBV19	TRBD1	12	TRBJ2-7	NA	TGTGCCAGCAAGGGACAGACGAACGAGCAGTACTTC	CASKGQTNEQYF
TRBV7-9	NA	15	TRBJ2-1	NA	TGTGCCAGCAGCTTTTGGCAGGGTTCCTACAATGAGCAGTTCTTC	CASSFWQGSYNEQFF
TRBV10-3	TRBD1	14	TRBJ2-3	NA	TGTGCCATCAAACCGGGACAGAACACAGATACGCAGTATTTT	CAIKPGQNTDTQYF
TRBV28	NA	15	TRBJ1-2	NA	TGTGCCAGCAGTATCCCCGGGGGATATGGCTATGGCTACACCTTC	CASSIPGGYGYGYTF
TRBV10-1	TRBD2	16	TRBJ2-5	NA	TGCGCCAGCAGTGAGTCGGGTATAGCGGGGGTGGAGACCCAGTACTTC	CASSESGIAGVETQYF
TRBV10-2	TRBD1	16	TRBJ1-6	once	TGCGCCAGCAGTGAATGGGACAGGGGAAATAATTCACCCCTCCACTTT	CASSEWDRGNNSPLHF
TRBV6-6	TRBD1	15	TRBJ1-2	few	TGTGCCAGCAGAGTTCAGGGGGAGCTTGGCTATGGCTACACCTTC	CASRVQGELGYGYTF
TRBV7-8	NA	14	TRBJ2-3	once	TGTGCCAGCAGCTTACTCGCGGGCCCAGATACGCAGTATTTT	CASSLLAGPDTQYF
TRBV10-3	TRBD1	15	TRBJ2-7	few	TGTGCCATCAGTAACAGGGGGCAAAGCTCCTACGAGCAGTACTTC	CAISNRGQSSYEQYF
TRBV7-2	NA	15	TRBJ2-7	NA	TGTGCCAGCAGCTTAGGTTTGGCGGTCTCCTACGAGCAGTACTTC	CASSLGLAVSYEQYF
TRBV4-3	TRBD1	15	TRBJ1-2	NA	TGCGCCAGCAGCCAGGACAGGCGAATCAGGAGAGGCTACACCTTC	CASSQDRRIRRGYTF
TRBV6-1	TRBD2	19	TRBJ2-1	once	TGTGCCAGCAGTGAAGTTTATCCTAGCGGATATAATTCCTACAATGAGCAGTTCTTC	CASSEVYPSGYNSYNEQFF
TRBV4-3	NA	15	TRBJ2-1	few	TGCGCCAGCAGCCAAGACGAAAGGGGGTACAATGAGCAGTTCTTC	CASSQDERGYNEQFF
TRBV7-9	TRBD2	15	TRBJ2-1	NA	TGTGCCAGCAGCGGGACTAGCGGGGGGGGTAATGAGCAGTTCTTC	CASSGTSGGGNEQFF
TRBV6-1	NA	13	TRBJ1-4	few	TGTGCCAGCAGTGAGGGAGGGCAGGAAAAACTGTTTTTT	CASSEGGQEKLFF
TRBV7-2	NA	14	TRBJ2-1	NA	TGTGCCAGCAGCTTAAAATCTAGCGCCAATGAGCAGTTCTTC	CASSLKSSANEQFF
TRBV4-3	TRBD2	18	TRBJ2-3	NA	TGCGCCAGCAGCCAAGATATTAATAGCGGGGGGGCCGGAGATACGCAGTATTTT	CASSQDINSGGAGDTQYF
TRBV2	NA	14	TRBJ2-2	NA	TGTGCCAGTACCGGACACCCGAACACCGGGGAGCTGTTTTTT	CASTGHPNTGELFF
TRBV25-1	TRBD2	15	TRBJ2-5	NA	TGTGCCAGCAGTGAACTAGCGGGACTCCAAGAGACCCAGTACTTC	CASSELAGLQETQYF
TRBV9	TRBD2	15	TRBJ2-1	NA	TGTGCCAGCAGCGTAGGGCGGGGGATGTGGGGTGAGCAGTTCTTC	CASSVGRGMWGEQFF
TRBV27	NA	15	TRBJ2-3	NA	TGTGCCAGCAGTTTAATCAGGGGGGACGGTGATACGCAGTATTTT	CASSLIRGDGDTQYF
TRBV19	NA	16	TRBJ1-5	NA	TGTGCCAGTAGCAATCCTCTCACGGTTAGCAATCAGCCCCAGCATTTT	CASSNPLTVSNQPQHF
TRBV7-2	NA	13	TRBJ2-7	NA	TGTGCCAGCAGCCTTACAGCGGTCTACGAGCAGTACTTC	CASSLTAVYEQYF
TRBV13	TRBD2	18	TRBJ2-3	NA	TGTGCCAGCAGCCGTGCTAGCGGGGGGGCAAGTAGGGGAGATACGCAGTATTTT	CASSRASGGASRGDTQYF
TRBV6-1	TRBD1	14	TRBJ1-1	once	TGTGCCAGCAGTGAGTTTATCAGGGGGACTGAAGCTTTCTTT	CASSEFIRGTEAFF
TRBV6-1	TRBD1	14	TRBJ2-7	NA	TGTGCCGGATCTACGCCGGGACAGGGGAGAGGGCAGTACTTC	CAGSTPGQGRGQYF
TRBV7-2	NA	12	TRBJ2-5	few	TGTGCCAGCAGCTATTTGGCTGAGACCCAGTACTTC	CASSYLAETQYF
TRBV2	NA	15	TRBJ2-3	NA	TGTGCCAGCAGCCGGGGAGCGGAAAGCACAGATACGCAGTATTTT	CASSRGAESTDTQYF
TRBV5-1	TRBD2	18	TRBJ2-3	NA	TGCGCCAGCAGCTTGGTGGGCTCCCTAGCGGGAGGGACAGATACGCAGTATTTT	CASSLVGSLAGGTDTQYF
TRBV14	NA	13	TRBJ1-1	NA	TGTGCCAGCACGAGGGTAGGGAACACTGAAGCTTTCTTT	CASTRVGNTEAFF
TRBV6-6	TRBD2	12	TRBJ2-7	NA	TGTGCCGCTGGGCTAGCGGATTACGAGCAGTACTTC	CAAGLADYEQYF
TRBV2	TRBD2	15	TRBJ2-7	NA	TGTGCCAGCAGTGACGGGGGGTTGGGCTCCTACGAGCAGTACTTC	CASSDGGLGSYEQYF
TRBV28	NA	12	TRBJ2-7	NA	TGTGCCAGCAGCCTAGGAACCTACGAGCAGTACTTC	CASSLGTYEQYF
TRBV6-4	TRBD2	15	TRBJ2-3	NA	TGTGCCAGCAGTGAACTAGCGGGGGGGCTAGATACGCAGTATTTT	CASSELAGGLDTQYF
TRBV21-1	NA	13	TRBJ1-1	NA	TGTGCCAGCAGCAATCTAACGAACACTGAAGCTTTCTTT	CASSNLTNTEAFF
TRBV5-4	NA	14	TRBJ2-5	NA	TGTGCCAGCAGCTTGGAGGGGGGGCTTGAGACCCAGTACTTC	CASSLEGGLETQYF
TRBV6-1	TRBD1	17	TRBJ2-3	NA	TGTGCCAGCAGTGAGCCCCGACAGGGGTCTGGGACAGATACGCAGTATTTT	CASSEPRQGSGTDTQYF
TRBV2	NA	15	TRBJ2-5	NA	TGTGCCAGCGGGGTGGAGGGGGCGGGTTTTGAGACCCAGTACTTC	CASGVEGAGFETQYF
TRBV18	NA	15	TRBJ2-7	NA	TGTGCCAGCTCCCAAGGGCAGGGGTTGAGCTACGAGCAGTACTTC	CASSQGQGLSYEQYF
TRBV5-5	TRBD2	16	TRBJ2-3	NA	TGTGCCAGCAGCAACAACCCCAGGCGGGGGGAAGATACGCAGTATTTT	CASSNNPRRGEDTQYF
TRBV7-9	NA	15	TRBJ2-1	NA	TGTGCCAGCAGCTTAGGGACTGACGATTACAATGAGCAGTTCTTC	CASSLGTDDYNEQFF
TRBV7-3	TRBD2	14	TRBJ2-1	NA	TGTGCCAGCAGCGCTAGCGGGGGGCTCAATGAGCAGTTCTTC	CASSASGGLNEQFF
TRBV27	TRBD1	15	TRBJ2-5	NA	TGTGCCAGCAGTTTCGGGACAGGGTGGCGGGAGACCCAGTACTTC	CASSFGTGWRETQYF
TRBV6-5	NA	13	TRBJ1-2	NA	TGTGCCAGCAGTTACTCGGTTTTGAAGGGAGTCACCTTC	CASSYSVLKGVTF